This T cell receptor beta chain comes out of a study of CD4+ T cells in melanoma. Study findings and constraints: A reported correlation linked neoantigen-specific CD4+ T cells to CD8+, macrophage and B cell function. In melanoma, neoantigen-specific CD4+ T cells reportedly differed in differentiation state.

This clone was detected only a few times. Its antigen is currently unknown. Trimming stripped 3 bases from V and 11 bases from J, with 13 bases between. From germline, CDR1 is LGHDT and CDR2 YNNKEL (reference sequence). CDR3 length equals 13 residues. Clones were read by immunoSEQ multiplex PCR, and TCRdb kept only the in-frame ones, dropping some. Seen here are roughly 6,600 clones, 69% observed once, and the top ten hold over 25%. The receptor was derived from a human donor with melanoma. The chain combines TRBV3-1 (or the pseudogene TRBV3-2) with TRBJ1-4; D unclear. Material: cells from a culture (not recorded whether cultured in vitro). CDR3 bases: TGTGCCAGCAGCCATATCGGCGGGAGGAAACTGTTTTTT. Amino acid sequence: CASSHIGGRKLFF.